This entry is about one T cell receptor (beta chain). It lacks a known antigen. No base quality information exists; no much larger clone differs at one position. The data were taken from a study of shared clonotypes between healthy human individuals (dated by TCRdb to the early 2020s). A note on the overall study: Two women and a few men aged 18 to 49 years were included in the cohort. For each donor, CD4 naive and CD4 memory were each run on three plates, CD8 naive on two plates, and CD8 memory on one plate. To estimate repertoire size and how much clonotype sharing occurs between individuals, the study deeply sequenced the blood TCR repertoires of roughly 5 healthy adults. Different laboratories and diverse techniques were used to prepare libraries and sequence TCR repertoires, to increase sequencing depth and limit assay-specific biases. Each donor's leukapheresis produced roughly between roughly 0.85 and 10 billion PBMCs. Results the study describes overall, beyond this receptor: Based on pairwise subsampling, the degree of clonotype sharing among donors was expected to be affected by sequencing depth. Around 5% of naive CD4, 3.5% of naive CD8, about 2.5% of memory CD4, and 0.4% of memory CD8 clonotypes were shared across several donors. Even with the large sequencing depth, rarefaction of the sorted-subset datasets indicated that sequencing was incomplete. Because the study included only a small number of donors, the genetic and exposure-history diversity represented was limited. Sampling was restricted to blood, and TCR repertoires in tissues likely differ from the TCR repertoires found in blood. Estimated clonotype richness was generally larger for naive than for memory subsets. Higher generation probabilities were observed for clonotypes shared by all four sorted-subset donors than for non-shared clonotypes.

Using the deep immunoSEQ assay, TCR CDR3 regions were amplified from genomic DNA by multiplex PCR. Genomic DNA extracted from each cell subset was distributed evenly over all wells of several immunoSEQ 96-well plates, and each plate served as one replicate. For sorted subsets, each replicate PCR was loaded with around 220 ng genomic DNA, equivalent to 30,000 or so T cell genomes. The purified libraries were quantified using a Qubit 3.0 fluorometer, sized with a Bioanalyzer 2100, and then quantified again using the KAPA Library Quantification kit. Every immunoSEQ 96-well plate was sequenced on a separate single-read 150-cycle Illumina NextSeq 550 flow cell. The paper's processing steps were these. The immunoSEQ output contained only junctional sequences without quality scores, so filtering could not match that applied to full-length reads. To assign V/J genes and CDR3, sequences were annotated using PyIR, a Python wrapper for IgBLAST v1.9, with IMGT germline references. Reads were removed for weak V/J assignments (E-value above 1e-6), missing CDR3, stop codons, out-of-frame junctions, or ambiguous translated residues. V3J clonotypes were defined as sequences sharing an identical inferred V gene, J gene, and CDR3 amino acid sequence. Percentage overlap between repertoires was calculated by dividing the number of shared unique clonotypes by the size of the smaller repertoire. Richness of each repertoire was evaluated using RTK rarefaction, the Chao1 estimator, and Recon v2.1 estimates of unobserved clonotypes. Generation probabilities for all TCRbeta clonotypes obtained by the gDNA method from a few donors were computed using OLGA. TCRdb holds this immuneACCESS table with in-frame rearrangements only. Some clones are missing; in checked studies, unresolved V genes explain under half, and the rest has no known cause. D and trimming were read from the DNA, whereas the V and J calls and clone size are those reported in that table. This sample lists 2 million to 3 million clones; around nine tenths were detected once. Over 0.12% of the sample rests with the top ten.

Healthy HIV-negative adults with no recently reported acute infections or vaccinations were included as donors. Only Caucasian adults living in Nashville, Tennessee, USA were represented among the donors. Magnetic negative selection was used to enrich CD4+ T cells, after which naive cells were positively selected on CD45RA and the negative fraction became the memory subset. Blood was collected by leukapheresis, and PBMCs were isolated by Ficoll-Histopaque density gradient centrifugation and then cryopreserved in liquid nitrogen vapor phase. Analytical flow cytometry was used to check the purity and quantity of every magnetically sorted T cell population. From each sorted fraction, genomic DNA was isolated and quantified by UV absorbance on a Nanodrop 2000c. The germline V gene encodes CDR1 SGHDN and CDR2 FVKESK. The V end gives up 3 bases and the J end 7 bases, leaving 14 bases in the junction not matched to a gene. The CDR3 runs 18 amino acids, cysteine and phenylalanine included. The entry retains the CDR3 DNA only, 54 bases that are in frame from base 1.

The rearrangement joined TRBV14 to TRBJ2-1, with 11 middle bases fitting TRBD2. The receptor comes from a man between 18 and 29 years old in good health. Sequencing input: naive CD4+ T cells sorted from blood. This specimen's cell subset or site label, interpreted: CD45RA+ positively selected. This receptor has the CDR3 CASSHFGFTSGRRNEQFF. The bases are TGTGCCAGCAGCCATTTTGGATTTACTAGCGGGAGAAGGAATGAGCAGTTCTTC.